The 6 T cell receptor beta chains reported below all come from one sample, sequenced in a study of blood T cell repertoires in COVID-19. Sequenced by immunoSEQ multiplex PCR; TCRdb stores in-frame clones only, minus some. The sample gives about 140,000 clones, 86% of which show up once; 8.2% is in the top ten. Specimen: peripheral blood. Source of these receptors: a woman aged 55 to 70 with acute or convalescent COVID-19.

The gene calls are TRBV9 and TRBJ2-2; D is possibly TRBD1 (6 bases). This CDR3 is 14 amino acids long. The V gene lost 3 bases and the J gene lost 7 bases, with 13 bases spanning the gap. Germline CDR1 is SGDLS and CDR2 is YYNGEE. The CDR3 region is CASSANRVGGELFF. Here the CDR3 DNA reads TGTGCCAGCAGCGCGAACAGGGTTGGCGGGGAGCTGTTTTTT.

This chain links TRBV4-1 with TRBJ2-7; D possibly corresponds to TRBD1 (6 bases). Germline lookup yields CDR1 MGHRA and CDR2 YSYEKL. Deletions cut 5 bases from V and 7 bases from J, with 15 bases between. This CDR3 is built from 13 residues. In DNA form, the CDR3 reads TGCGCCAGCAGCGAGACTTTACAGGGTGAGCAGTACTTC. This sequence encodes CASSETLQGEQYF.

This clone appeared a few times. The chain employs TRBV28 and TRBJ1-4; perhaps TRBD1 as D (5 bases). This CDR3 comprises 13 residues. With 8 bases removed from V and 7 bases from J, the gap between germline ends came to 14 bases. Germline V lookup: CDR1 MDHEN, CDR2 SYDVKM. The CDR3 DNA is TGTGCCAGCCGAGTCAGGGTTCGTGAAAAACTGTTTTTT. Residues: CASRVRVREKLFF.

The CDR3 bases are TGTGCTAGTGGTTTGGCAATCGGGACAGGGCATGAGAACACCGGGGAGCTGTTTTTT. It is translated as CASGLAIGTGHENTGELFF. This chain connects TRBV12-5 to TRBJ2-2, with TRBD1 matching over 9 bases. CDR3 size: 19 residues. Looked up from germline, CDR1 is LGHNT and CDR2 is FRNRAP. V shed 1 base, J shed 1 base, and the junction held 10 bases outside the gene matches.

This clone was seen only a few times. CDR3 sequence: CSASHSSYEQYF. Written as DNA, the CDR3 is TGCAGTGCTAGTCACAGCTCCTACGAGCAGTACTTC. This rearrangement joins TRBV20-1 to TRBJ2-7; D uncertain. This CDR3 is 12 amino acids long. The V end lost 3 bases, the J end lost 0 bases, and 6 bases lay between the germline ends. The germline V gene has CDR1 DFQATT and CDR2 SNEGSKA (reference sequence).

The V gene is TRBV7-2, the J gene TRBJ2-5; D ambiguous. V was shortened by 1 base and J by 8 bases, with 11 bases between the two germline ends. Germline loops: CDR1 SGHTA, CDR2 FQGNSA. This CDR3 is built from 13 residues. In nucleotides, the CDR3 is TGTGCCAGCAGCTTAGACTACCGAGGCACCCAGTACTTC. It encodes CASSLDYRGTQYF.